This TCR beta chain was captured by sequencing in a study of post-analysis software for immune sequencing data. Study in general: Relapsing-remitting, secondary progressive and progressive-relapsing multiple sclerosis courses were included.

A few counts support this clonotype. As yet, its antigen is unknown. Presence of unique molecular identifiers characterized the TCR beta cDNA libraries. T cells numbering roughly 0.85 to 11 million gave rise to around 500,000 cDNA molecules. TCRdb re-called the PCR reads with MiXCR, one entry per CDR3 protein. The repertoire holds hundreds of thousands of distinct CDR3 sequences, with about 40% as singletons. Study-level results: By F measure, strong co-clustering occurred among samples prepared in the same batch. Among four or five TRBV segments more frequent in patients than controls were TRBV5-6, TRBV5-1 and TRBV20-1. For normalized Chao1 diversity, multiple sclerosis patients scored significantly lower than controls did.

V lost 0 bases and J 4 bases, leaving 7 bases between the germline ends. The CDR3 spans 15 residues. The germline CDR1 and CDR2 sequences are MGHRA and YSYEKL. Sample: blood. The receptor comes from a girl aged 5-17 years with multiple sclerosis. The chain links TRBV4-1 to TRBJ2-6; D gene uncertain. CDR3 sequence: CASSQDQGGANVLTF. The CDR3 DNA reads TGCGCCAGCAGCCAAGATCAAGGCGGGGCCAACGTCCTGACTTTC.